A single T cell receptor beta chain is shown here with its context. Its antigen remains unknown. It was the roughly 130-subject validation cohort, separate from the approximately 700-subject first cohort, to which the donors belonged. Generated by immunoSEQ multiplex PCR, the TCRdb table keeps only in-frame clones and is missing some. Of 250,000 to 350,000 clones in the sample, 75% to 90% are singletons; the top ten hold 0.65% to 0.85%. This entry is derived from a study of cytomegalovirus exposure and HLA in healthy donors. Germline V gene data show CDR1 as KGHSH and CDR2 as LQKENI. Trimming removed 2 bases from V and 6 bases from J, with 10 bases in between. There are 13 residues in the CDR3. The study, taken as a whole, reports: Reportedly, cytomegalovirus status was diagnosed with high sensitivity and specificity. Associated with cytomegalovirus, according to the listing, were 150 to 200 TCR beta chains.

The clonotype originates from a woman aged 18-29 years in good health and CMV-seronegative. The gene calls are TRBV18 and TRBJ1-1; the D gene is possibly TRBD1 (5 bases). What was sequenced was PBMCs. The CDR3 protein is CASSPGGVAEAFF. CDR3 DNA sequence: TGTGCCAGCTCACCAGGGGGGGTCGCTGAAGCTTTCTTT. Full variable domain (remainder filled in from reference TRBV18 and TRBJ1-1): NAGVMQNPRHLVRRRGQEARLRCSPMKGHSHVYWYRQLPEEGLKFMVYLQKENIIDESGMPKERFSAEFPKEGPSILRIQQVVRGDSAAYFCASSPGGVAEAFFGQGTRLTVV.